The entry below gives a single T cell receptor beta chain sequence along with its context. Here immunoSEQ multiplex PCR was the method, and the copy in TCRdb shows in-frame clones only, minus some. The repertoire includes tens of thousands of clones, approximately 80% of them detected once, and 8.8% sits in the top ten. This record comes from a study of blood T cell repertoires in COVID-19. Study summary: T cells, B-cell-depleted T cells, or PBMCs provided the cDNA or gDNA that served as material.

Germline-derived CDR1 and CDR2 are GTSNPN and SVGIG (reference sequence). The CDR3 contains 17 residues. Germline trimming cut 1 base from V and 1 base from J; bases unmatched to any gene: 11. Sequencing input: peripheral blood. The origin of this receptor is a man in his 60s with acute or convalescent COVID-19. The V gene is TRBV30, the J gene TRBJ1-2; 8 bases match TRBD1. CDR3 sequence reads: CAWSARDRLRNNYGYTF. The CDR3 nucleotides are TGTGCCTGGAGTGCCCGGGACAGGTTGAGGAATAACTATGGCTACACCTTC.